Following are 10 T cell receptor beta chains from one sample sequenced in a study of blood T cell repertoires in COVID-19. Profiled with immunoSEQ multiplex PCR; TCRdb holds only in-frame clones, not every one. The table has about 170,000 clones, roughly 81% seen once. The sequencing sample was made of peripheral blood. The receptors here all came from a middle-aged man who had recovered from COVID-19.

The rearrangement links TRBV30 to TRBJ2-5; 11 bases align to TRBD2. The V gene end was trimmed by 6 bases and the J gene end by 2 bases; junction bases not matched to a gene: 14. The CDR3 loop spans 17 amino acids. Germline values: CDR1 GTSNPN, CDR2 SVGIG (reference sequence). The CDR3 loop reads CACRHAFSGRDQETQYF. The CDR3 DNA sequence: TGTGCCTGCCGACACGCCTTTAGCGGGAGGGATCAAGAGACCCAGTACTTC.

The V call is TRBV20-1, the J call TRBJ2-7; no reliable D call. Trimming removed 3 bases at V and 5 bases at J, with 8 bases between. Per germline, CDR1 DFQATT and CDR2 SNEGSKA (reference sequence). The CDR3 runs to 11 residues. Here the CDR3 reads CSASIVNEQYF. In DNA, the CDR3 is TGCAGTGCTAGTATCGTAAACGAGCAGTACTTC.

The rearrangement uses TRBV2 and TRBJ2-1; 9 nucleotides match TRBD1. The germline gives CDR1 SNHLY, CDR2 FYNNEI. V was pared by 3 bases and J by 8 bases, with 2 bases of the junction left unmatched. The CDR3 is made up of 13 amino acids. CDR3 coding DNA: TGTGCCAGCAGTGACAGGACAGGGGATGAGCAGTTCTTC. Translated, it gives CASSDRTGDEQFF. Together with reference TRBV2 and TRBJ2-1, the CDR3 gives the full variable domain: EPEVTQTPSHQVTQMGQEVILRCVPISNHLYFYWYRQILGQKVEFLVSFYNNEISEKSEIFDDQFSVERPDGSNFTLKIRSTKLEDSAMYFCASSDRTGDEQFFGPGTRLTVL.

V and J are TRBV2 and TRBJ2-5, with TRBD2 matching over 8 bases. The germline V gene encodes CDR1 SNHLY and CDR2 FYNNEI. There are 15 residues in the CDR3. Trimming cost V 8 bases and J 4 bases; bases outside gene matches: 12. CDR3 sequence: CASLPRGAGRETQYF. The CDR3 bases are TGTGCCAGCCTCCCGCGGGGGGCGGGGCGAGAGACCCAGTACTTC.

The J gene is TRBJ2-3, the V gene TRBV20-1; TRBD2 agrees at 9 bases. This CDR3 spans 15 amino acids. V was clipped by 3 bases and J by 2 bases; unmatched bases: 6. From germline, CDR1 is DFQATT and CDR2 SNEGSKA (reference sequence). In DNA, the CDR3 is TGCAGTGCTAGTGCGGCTAGCGGGAACACAGATACGCAGTATTTT. Translated: CSASAASGNTDTQYF.

The chain carries TRBV6-6 and TRBJ1-1; 7 bases are a match to TRBD1. The germline V gene has CDR1 MNHNY and CDR2 SVGAGI (reference sequence). The V gene end was trimmed by 0 bases and the J gene end by 4 bases; junction bases not matched to a gene: 5. The CDR3 loop spans 15 amino acids. The CDR3 sequence is CASSYSGQGGTEAFF. The CDR3 DNA reads TGTGCCAGCAGTTACTCGGGGCAGGGGGGCACTGAAGCTTTCTTT.

In nucleotides, the CDR3 is TGTGCCAGCAGCCCCGAAGCGATAAACGAAAAACTGTTTTTT. Translation: CASSPEAINEKLFF. The chain recombines TRBV7-2 with TRBJ1-4, with D uncertain. The CDR3 has 14 amino acids. CDR1 and CDR2 (germline): SGHTA, FQGNSA. Trimming stripped 5 bases from V and 8 bases from J, with 15 bases between.

The chain combines TRBV10-3 with TRBJ2-5, with D perhaps matching TRBD2 (6 bases). Germline V lookup: CDR1 ENHRY, CDR2 SYGVKD. This CDR3 region has 14 residues. Trimming stripped 8 bases from V and 2 bases from J, with 15 bases between. CDR3 region: CAIGKGLPQETQYF. CDR3 DNA sequence: TGTGCCATCGGCAAGGGACTGCCGCAAGAGACCCAGTACTTC.

This clone appeared a single time. The chain recombines TRBV15 with TRBJ2-1, with 7 bases lining up with TRBD1. V shed 1 base and J 0 bases; nucleotides not matched to a gene: 3. The CDR3 runs 16 residues. Germline V lookup: CDR1 LNHNV, CDR2 YYDKDF (reference sequence). DNA of the CDR3: TGTGCCACCAGCAGAGTAAGGGACAGCTCCTACAATGAGCAGTTCTTC. Translation: CATSRVRDSSYNEQFF. Supplemented by reference TRBV15 and TRBJ2-1, the full variable domain reads DAMVIQNPRYQVTQFGKPVTLSCSQTLNHNVMYWYQQKSSQAPKLLFHYYDKDFNNEADTPDNFQSRRPNTSFCFLDIRSPGLGDTAMYLCATSRVRDSSYNEQFFGPGTRLTVL.

V is TRBV11-1 and J is TRBJ2-5; D remains ambiguous. Trimming took off 1 base at V and 0 bases at J, with 12 bases between the two ends. CDR3 length equals 16 residues. CDR1 is SGHAT, CDR2 FQDESV, per germline (reference sequence). The CDR3 here is CASSLVLGYDQETQYF. The CDR3 DNA reads TGTGCCAGCAGCTTAGTCTTGGGCTACGACCAAGAGACCCAGTACTTC. Together with reference TRBV11-1 and TRBJ2-5, the CDR3 gives the full variable domain: EAEVAQSPRYKITEKSQAVAFWCDPISGHATLYWYRQILGQGPELLVQFQDESVVDDSQLPKDRFSAERLKGVDSTLKIQPAELGDSAMYLCASSLVLGYDQETQYFGPGTRLLVL.